This T cell receptor beta chain was identified in a study of shared clonotypes between healthy human individuals. Study outcomes and limitations: Richness estimates generally favored naive over memory subsets.

Terminally differentiated effector memory CD45RA+ cells were left out of the naive CD8 fraction, which was CD45RO-negative and positively selected for CCR7. Germline V lookup: CDR1 MNHEY, CDR2 SMNVEV (reference sequence). This CDR3 contains 18 residues. The V segment lost 5 bases and the J segment 4 bases; nucleotides outside the gene matches: 14. In regard to this clone: Its antigen remains unidentified.

Some clones are missing from TCRdb's copy, which holds only in-frame ones; the method was immunoSEQ multiplex PCR. Of under 600,000 clones detected, roughly 98% appear once; the ten largest clones hold 0.3% to 0.35%. The chain recombines TRBV27 with TRBJ2-5; 12 bases fit TRBD2. This clonotype originated in a man aged 30 to 39 in good health. Material: naive CD8+ T cells sorted from blood. The chain's CDR3 is CASSPLTTSGSDRETQYF. The CDR3 DNA sequence: TGTGCCAGCAGTCCCCTAACGACTAGCGGGAGTGACAGAGAGACCCAGTACTTC.